This is a list of T cell receptor beta chains from one sample in a study of quantifying T cell responses using KT2 cells. TCRdb reanalysed the UMI-ligation and nested PCR reads using MiXCR and keeps one entry per CDR3 protein. The sample gives 40,000 to 55,000 distinct CDR3 sequences, more than 9% of which show up once; about 10% is in the top ten. The sample was PBMCs spiked with cells of the T cell clone KT2. These receptors were collected from a human donor. Both conserved end residues are part of each CDR3. Fields, in order: D gene, V gene, J gene, CDR3 length, clone size, CDR3 DNA, CDR3 protein. D genes are given only for firm matches. Size tells how often a clone was seen (once, few, many) or the class of an expanded clone, and some rows leave it out.

d_gene: TRBD2
v_gene: TRBV10-3
j_gene: TRBJ2-1
len: 14
abundance: many
CDR3nt: TGTGCCATCAGTGAGCAGGCTAGCGGCAATGAGCAGTTCTTC
CDR3aa: CAISEQASGNEQFF

d_gene: NA
v_gene: TRBV2
j_gene: TRBJ1-2
len: 14
abundance: few
CDR3nt: TGTGCCAGCAGTGAAGCGTTGACGGGCTATGGCTACACCTTC
CDR3aa: CASSEALTGYGYTF

d_gene: NA
v_gene: TRBV18
j_gene: TRBJ1-1
len: 17
abundance: few
CDR3nt: TGTGCCAGCTCACAGGGCCATTCGAACAGGCGGAACACTGAAGCTTTCTTT
CDR3aa: CASSQGHSNRRNTEAFF

d_gene: TRBD1
v_gene: TRBV2
j_gene: TRBJ1-1
len: 16
abundance: NA
CDR3nt: TGTGCCAGCAGTGAAAGGGGGACAGGGTGGACCACTGAAGCTTTCTTT
CDR3aa: CASSERGTGWTTEAFF

d_gene: TRBD2
v_gene: TRBV11-3
j_gene: TRBJ2-1
len: 18
abundance: many
CDR3nt: TGTGCCAGCAGCCTAACCGGGACTAGCGGGAGGGCCGAAAATGAGCAGTTCTTC
CDR3aa: CASSLTGTSGRAENEQFF

d_gene: NA
v_gene: TRBV12-3/TRBV12-4
j_gene: TRBJ2-1
len: 14
abundance: few
CDR3nt: TGTGCCAGCAGTTCTCTCCTTCACTACAATGAGCAGTTCTTC
CDR3aa: CASSSLLHYNEQFF

d_gene: NA
v_gene: TRBV10-3
j_gene: TRBJ2-7
len: 17
abundance: many
CDR3nt: TGTGCCATCAGTCAAACTAATCCCGGGACTCCTACCTACGAGCAGTACTTC
CDR3aa: CAISQTNPGTPTYEQYF

d_gene: NA
v_gene: TRBV19
j_gene: TRBJ2-7
len: 15
abundance: many
CDR3nt: TGTGCCAGTAGTACGTCGGACAGCGAAACCTACGAGCAGTACTTC
CDR3aa: CASSTSDSETYEQYF

d_gene: NA
v_gene: TRBV6-1
j_gene: TRBJ2-1
len: 13
abundance: NA
CDR3nt: TGTGCCAGCAGTGAATGGTCTACTAGTGAGCAGTTCTTC
CDR3aa: CASSEWSTSEQFF

d_gene: TRBD2
v_gene: TRBV2
j_gene: TRBJ2-1
len: 17
abundance: few
CDR3nt: TGTGCCAGCCAGCCCAAGGGTTACGGGGGGGCTGGCAATGAGCAGTTCTTC
CDR3aa: CASQPKGYGGAGNEQFF

d_gene: TRBD1
v_gene: TRBV4-2
j_gene: TRBJ2-6
len: 18
abundance: NA
CDR3nt: TGTGCCAGCAGCCAAGAAAGCGACAGGGGATCTGGGGCCAACGTCCTGACTTTC
CDR3aa: CASSQESDRGSGANVLTF

d_gene: NA
v_gene: TRBV27
j_gene: TRBJ2-7
len: 15
abundance: NA
CDR3nt: TGTGCCAGCAGACCCAGTGGCTGGGGCGGGTACGAGCAGTACTTC
CDR3aa: CASRPSGWGGYEQYF

d_gene: NA
v_gene: TRBV18
j_gene: TRBJ1-5
len: 14
abundance: few
CDR3nt: TGCCCAAGCCCCGGGGTCAGGAGCAATCAGCCCCAGCATTTT
CDR3aa: CPSPGVRSNQPQHF

d_gene: NA
v_gene: TRBV7-2
j_gene: TRBJ2-7
len: 14
abundance: NA
CDR3nt: TGTGCCAGCAGCTTAGCAGGGGGTAGATACGAGCAGTACTTC
CDR3aa: CASSLAGGRYEQYF

d_gene: TRBD1
v_gene: TRBV20-1
j_gene: TRBJ2-7
len: 15
abundance: many
CDR3nt: TGCAGTGCTAGGTCCCCGGGACAGGGGAATTACGAGCAGTACTTC
CDR3aa: CSARSPGQGNYEQYF

d_gene: NA
v_gene: TRBV5-5
j_gene: TRBJ2-7
len: 11
abundance: many
CDR3nt: TGTGCCAGCAGCCGAAACTACGAGCAGTACTTC
CDR3aa: CASSRNYEQYF

d_gene: NA
v_gene: TRBV20-1
j_gene: TRBJ2-3
len: 16
abundance: NA
CDR3nt: TGCAGTGCTAGAGATCGAGGGCTGGGTCGGGCAGATACGCAGTATTTT
CDR3aa: CSARDRGLGRADTQYF

d_gene: NA
v_gene: TRBV5-1
j_gene: TRBJ2-3
len: 12
abundance: NA
CDR3nt: TGCGCCAGCAGCTTGCGGCGGGGTTCATCGGATTTT
CDR3aa: CASSLRRGSSDF

d_gene: NA
v_gene: TRBV6-5
j_gene: TRBJ1-5
len: 13
abundance: few
CDR3nt: TGTGCCAGCAGTTACAGGGAGGGTCAGCCCCAGCATTTT
CDR3aa: CASSYREGQPQHF

d_gene: TRBD2
v_gene: TRBV6-4
j_gene: TRBJ2-3
len: 15
abundance: medium-sized
CDR3nt: TGTGCCAGCAGTGCTAGCGGGGGGGCCACAGATACGCAGTATTTT
CDR3aa: CASSASGGATDTQYF

d_gene: NA
v_gene: TRBV18
j_gene: TRBJ1-1
len: 13
abundance: NA
CDR3nt: TGTGCCAGCTCACCAGGGGGCTGGACTGAAGCTTTCTTT
CDR3aa: CASSPGGWTEAFF

d_gene: NA
v_gene: TRBV12-3/TRBV12-4
j_gene: TRBJ1-2
len: 14
abundance: many
CDR3nt: TGTGCCAGCAGTCCCCGTTGGGGCGACTATGGCTACACCTTC
CDR3aa: CASSPRWGDYGYTF

d_gene: NA
v_gene: TRBV5-1
j_gene: TRBJ2-1
len: 15
abundance: few
CDR3nt: TGCGCCAGCAGCTTGGTAGGGGACTCCTACAATGAGCAGTTCTTC
CDR3aa: CASSLVGDSYNEQFF

d_gene: TRBD1
v_gene: TRBV23-1
j_gene: TRBJ2-5
len: 14
abundance: NA
CDR3nt: TGCGCCAGAACAGGGGCTAGATTCCAAGAGACCCAGTACTTC
CDR3aa: CARTGARFQETQYF

d_gene: TRBD2
v_gene: TRBV3-1
j_gene: TRBJ2-5
len: 15
abundance: few
CDR3nt: TGTGCCAGCAGCCAACAGCGGGAGTTCCAAGAGACCCAGTACTTC
CDR3aa: CASSQQREFQETQYF

d_gene: NA
v_gene: TRBV11-2
j_gene: TRBJ2-7
len: 16
abundance: NA
CDR3nt: TGTGCCAGCAGCTCCGGGACAAAAGGATTGACCTACGAGCAGTACTTC
CDR3aa: CASSSGTKGLTYEQYF

d_gene: TRBD2
v_gene: TRBV19
j_gene: TRBJ2-5
len: 18
abundance: NA
CDR3nt: TGTGCCAGTAGTATTTCGTCTAGCGGGGGGGCCGCGGAAGAGACCCAGTACTTC
CDR3aa: CASSISSSGGAAEETQYF

d_gene: TRBD2
v_gene: TRBV24-1
j_gene: TRBJ2-5
len: 19
abundance: NA
CDR3nt: TGTGCCACCAGTGATCCATTTACTAGCGGAGGGGGATACCAAGAGACCCAGTACTTC
CDR3aa: CATSDPFTSGGGYQETQYF

d_gene: NA
v_gene: TRBV2
j_gene: TRBJ2-5
len: 16
abundance: NA
CDR3nt: TGTGCCAGCAGACCAACCTTAGCGGTCTTACAAGAGACCCAGTACTTC
CDR3aa: CASRPTLAVLQETQYF

d_gene: NA
v_gene: TRBV18
j_gene: TRBJ2-1
len: 11
abundance: NA
CDR3nt: TGTGCCAGCTCGGAATACAATGAGCAGTTCTTC
CDR3aa: CASSEYNEQFF

d_gene: TRBD2
v_gene: TRBV27
j_gene: TRBJ2-7
len: 15
abundance: NA
CDR3nt: TGTGCCAGCAGTTTCGTACTAGCGGGACCCTACGAGCAGTACTTC
CDR3aa: CASSFVLAGPYEQYF

d_gene: TRBD1
v_gene: TRBV27
j_gene: TRBJ1-6
len: 14
abundance: few
CDR3nt: TGTGCCAGCAGTCTCAGACAGGGTGAATCACCCCTCCACTTT
CDR3aa: CASSLRQGESPLHF

d_gene: NA
v_gene: TRBV3-1
j_gene: TRBJ2-5
len: 13
abundance: few
CDR3nt: TGTGCCAGCAGGTTACAGGGAGAAGAGACCCAGTACTTC
CDR3aa: CASRLQGEETQYF

d_gene: NA
v_gene: TRBV12-3/TRBV12-4
j_gene: TRBJ2-7
len: 12
abundance: many
CDR3nt: TGTGCCAGCAGTTTATCAATATACGAGCAGTACTTC
CDR3aa: CASSLSIYEQYF

d_gene: NA
v_gene: TRBV2
j_gene: TRBJ1-1
len: 14
abundance: few
CDR3nt: TGTGCCAGCAGCTCCCAGGGTCTGAGCACTGAAGCTTTCTTT
CDR3aa: CASSSQGLSTEAFF

d_gene: NA
v_gene: TRBV7-2
j_gene: TRBJ1-4
len: 12
abundance: NA
CDR3nt: TGTGCCAGCGAGACAGTTATCGGGAAACTGTTTTTT
CDR3aa: CASETVIGKLFF

d_gene: TRBD2
v_gene: TRBV20-1
j_gene: TRBJ2-5
len: 14
abundance: NA
CDR3nt: TGCAGTGGCGAGACTAGCGGGAGGACGGAGACCCAGTACTTC
CDR3aa: CSGETSGRTETQYF

d_gene: NA
v_gene: TRBV7-2
j_gene: TRBJ2-7
len: 12
abundance: many
CDR3nt: TGTGCCAGCAGCCGTCCCGGGAGCGAGCAGTACTTC
CDR3aa: CASSRPGSEQYF

d_gene: NA
v_gene: TRBV10-2
j_gene: TRBJ2-6
len: 15
abundance: many
CDR3nt: TGCGCCAGCAGTGGGGAGGTATCTGGGGCCAACGTCCTGACTTTC
CDR3aa: CASSGEVSGANVLTF

d_gene: NA
v_gene: TRBV5-1
j_gene: TRBJ1-1
len: 14
abundance: NA
CDR3nt: TGCGCCAGCAGATACTTGGAGATGAACACTGAAGCTTTCTTT
CDR3aa: CASRYLEMNTEAFF

d_gene: TRBD2
v_gene: TRBV5-4
j_gene: TRBJ2-5
len: 17
abundance: many
CDR3nt: TGTGCCAGCAGCTTCGACACTAGCGGGGGCCCGATCCAGACCCAGTACTTC
CDR3aa: CASSFDTSGGPIQTQYF

d_gene: NA
v_gene: TRBV2
j_gene: TRBJ2-1
len: 15
abundance: NA
CDR3nt: TGTGCCAGCACCCTGGGGGTGGGTAACTACAATGAGCAGTTCTTC
CDR3aa: CASTLGVGNYNEQFF